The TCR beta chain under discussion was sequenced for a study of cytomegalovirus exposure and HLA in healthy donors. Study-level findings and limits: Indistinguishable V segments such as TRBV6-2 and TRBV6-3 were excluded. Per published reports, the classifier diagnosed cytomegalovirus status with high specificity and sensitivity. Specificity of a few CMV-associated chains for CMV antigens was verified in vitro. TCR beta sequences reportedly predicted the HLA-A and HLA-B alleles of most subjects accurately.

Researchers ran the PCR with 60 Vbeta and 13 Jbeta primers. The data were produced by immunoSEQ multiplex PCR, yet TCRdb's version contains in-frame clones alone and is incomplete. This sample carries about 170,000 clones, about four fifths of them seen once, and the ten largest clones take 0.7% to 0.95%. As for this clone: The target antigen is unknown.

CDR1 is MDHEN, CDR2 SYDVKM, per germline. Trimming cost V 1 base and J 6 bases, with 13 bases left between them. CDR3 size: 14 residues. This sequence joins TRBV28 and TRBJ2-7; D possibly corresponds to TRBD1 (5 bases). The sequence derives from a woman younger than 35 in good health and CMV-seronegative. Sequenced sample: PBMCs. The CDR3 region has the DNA TGTGCCAGCAGTTTATCGGCCTCCCAGGGCGAGCAGTACTTC. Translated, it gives CASSLSASQGEQYF. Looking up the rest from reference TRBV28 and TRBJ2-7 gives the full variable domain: DVKVTQSSRYLVKRTGEKVFLECVQDMDHENMFWYRQDPGLGLRLIYFSYDVKMKEKGDIPEGYSVSREKKERFSLILESASTNQTSMYLCASSLSASQGEQYFGPGTRLTVT.